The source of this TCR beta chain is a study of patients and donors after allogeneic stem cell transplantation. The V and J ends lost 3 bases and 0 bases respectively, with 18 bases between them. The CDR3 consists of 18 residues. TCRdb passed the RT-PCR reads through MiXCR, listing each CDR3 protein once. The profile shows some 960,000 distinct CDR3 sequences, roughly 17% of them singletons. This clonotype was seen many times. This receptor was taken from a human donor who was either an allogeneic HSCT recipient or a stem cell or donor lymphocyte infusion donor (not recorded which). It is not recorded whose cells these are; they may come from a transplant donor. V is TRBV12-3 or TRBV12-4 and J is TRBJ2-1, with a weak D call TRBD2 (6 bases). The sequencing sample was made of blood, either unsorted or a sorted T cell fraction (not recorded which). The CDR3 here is CASSFGRSGLSSYNEQFF. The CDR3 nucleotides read TGTGCCAGCAGTTTTGGGAGGTCAGGCCTTAGCTCCTACAATGAGCAGTTCTTC.